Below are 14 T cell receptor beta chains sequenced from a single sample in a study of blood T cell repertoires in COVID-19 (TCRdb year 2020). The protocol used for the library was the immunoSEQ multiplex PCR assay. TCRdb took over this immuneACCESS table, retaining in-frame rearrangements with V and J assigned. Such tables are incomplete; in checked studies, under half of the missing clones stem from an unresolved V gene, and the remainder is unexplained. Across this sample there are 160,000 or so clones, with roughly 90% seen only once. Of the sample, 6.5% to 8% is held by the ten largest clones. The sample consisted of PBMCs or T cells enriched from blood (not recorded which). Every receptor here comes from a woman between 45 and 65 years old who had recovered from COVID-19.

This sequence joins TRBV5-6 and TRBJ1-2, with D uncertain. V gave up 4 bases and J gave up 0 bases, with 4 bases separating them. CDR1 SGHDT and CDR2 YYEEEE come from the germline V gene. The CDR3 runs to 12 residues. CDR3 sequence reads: CASSQTNYGYTF. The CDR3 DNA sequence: TGTGCCAGCAGCCAAACTAACTATGGCTACACCTTC.

The CDR3 sequence: CAWSYGTGHLEKLFF. Here the CDR3 DNA reads TGTGCCTGGAGTTACGGGACAGGGCATCTTGAAAAACTGTTTTTT. The rearrangement joins TRBV30 to TRBJ1-4, with 9 bases that match TRBD1. V gave up 2 bases and J gave up 7 bases; unmatched junction bases: 8. This CDR3 contains 15 residues. The germline gives CDR1 GTSNPN, CDR2 SVGIG (reference sequence).

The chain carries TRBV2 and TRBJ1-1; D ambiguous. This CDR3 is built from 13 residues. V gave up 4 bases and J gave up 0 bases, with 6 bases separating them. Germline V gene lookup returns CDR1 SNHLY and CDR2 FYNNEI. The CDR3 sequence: CASSGGVNTEAFF. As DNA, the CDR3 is TGTGCCAGCAGTGGAGGAGTGAACACTGAAGCTTTCTTT.

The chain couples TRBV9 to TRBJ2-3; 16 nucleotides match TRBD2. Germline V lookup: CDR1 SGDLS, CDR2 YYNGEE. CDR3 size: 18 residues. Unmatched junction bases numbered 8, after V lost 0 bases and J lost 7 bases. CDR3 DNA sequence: TGTGCCAGCAGCGTAGACCCGGGACTAGCGGGGGGGCGGAATACGCAGTATTTT. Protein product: CASSVDPGLAGGRNTQYF.

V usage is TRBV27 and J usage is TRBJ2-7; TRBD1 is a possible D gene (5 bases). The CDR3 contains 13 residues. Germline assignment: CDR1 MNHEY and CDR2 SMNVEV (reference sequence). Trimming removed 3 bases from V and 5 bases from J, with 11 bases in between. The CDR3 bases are TGTGCCAGCAGTTTGGCTCAGGGCCACGAGCAGTACTTC. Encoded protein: CASSLAQGHEQYF.

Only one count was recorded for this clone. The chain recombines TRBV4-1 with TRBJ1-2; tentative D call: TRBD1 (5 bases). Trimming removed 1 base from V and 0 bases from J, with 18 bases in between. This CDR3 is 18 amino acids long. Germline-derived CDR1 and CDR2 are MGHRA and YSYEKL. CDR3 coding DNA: TGCGCCAGCAGCCAAGCTGGCGGGGGAAGGGTAGCTAACTATGGCTACACCTTC. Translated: CASSQAGGGRVANYGYTF.

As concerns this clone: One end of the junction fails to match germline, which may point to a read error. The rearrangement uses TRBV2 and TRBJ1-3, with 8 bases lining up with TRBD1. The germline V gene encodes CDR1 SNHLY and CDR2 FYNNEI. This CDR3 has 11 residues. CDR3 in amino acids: CASSFGQGLSF. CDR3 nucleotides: TGTGCCAGCAGTTTCGGACAGGGTCTATCCTTT.

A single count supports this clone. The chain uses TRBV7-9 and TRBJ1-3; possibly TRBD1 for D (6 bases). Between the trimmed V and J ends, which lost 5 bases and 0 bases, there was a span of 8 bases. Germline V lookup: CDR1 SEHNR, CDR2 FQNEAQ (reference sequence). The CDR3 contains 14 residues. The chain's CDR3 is CASSQGLSGNTIYF. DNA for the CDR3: TGTGCCAGCAGCCAGGGGCTCTCTGGAAACACCATATATTTT. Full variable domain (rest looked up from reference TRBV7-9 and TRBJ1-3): DTGVSQNPRHKITKRGQNVTFRCDPISEHNRLYWYRQTLGQGPEFLTYFQNEAQLEKSRLLSDRFSAERPKGSFSTLEIQRTEQGDSAMYLCASSQGLSGNTIYFGEGSWLTVV.

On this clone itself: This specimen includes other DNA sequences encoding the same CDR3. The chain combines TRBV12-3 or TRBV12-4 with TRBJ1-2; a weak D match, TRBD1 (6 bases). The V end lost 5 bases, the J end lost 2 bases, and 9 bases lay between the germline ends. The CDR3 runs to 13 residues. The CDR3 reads CASSLDRNYGYTF. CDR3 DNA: TGTGCCAGCAGTCTAGACAGGAACTATGGCTACACCTTC.

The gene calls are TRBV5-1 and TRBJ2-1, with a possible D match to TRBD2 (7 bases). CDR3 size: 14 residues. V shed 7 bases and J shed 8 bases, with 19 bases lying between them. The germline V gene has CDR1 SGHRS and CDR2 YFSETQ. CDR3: CASGRGAAMHEQFF. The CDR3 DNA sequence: TGCGCCAGCGGTCGGGGGGCCGCGATGCATGAGCAGTTCTTC.

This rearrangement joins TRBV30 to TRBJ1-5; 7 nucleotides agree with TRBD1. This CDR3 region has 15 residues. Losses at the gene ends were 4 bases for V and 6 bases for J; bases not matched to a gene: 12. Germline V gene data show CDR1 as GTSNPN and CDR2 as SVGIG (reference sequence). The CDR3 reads CAWTPTTGASQPQHF. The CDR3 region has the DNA TGTGCCTGGACCCCAACAACAGGGGCCTCTCAGCCCCAGCATTTT.

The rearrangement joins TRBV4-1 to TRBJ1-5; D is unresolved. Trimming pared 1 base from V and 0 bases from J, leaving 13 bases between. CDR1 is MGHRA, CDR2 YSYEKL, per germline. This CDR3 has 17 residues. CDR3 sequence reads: CASSQVGGRSSNQPQHF. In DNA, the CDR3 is TGCGCCAGCAGCCAAGTGGGCGGGCGGAGTAGCAATCAGCCCCAGCATTTT.

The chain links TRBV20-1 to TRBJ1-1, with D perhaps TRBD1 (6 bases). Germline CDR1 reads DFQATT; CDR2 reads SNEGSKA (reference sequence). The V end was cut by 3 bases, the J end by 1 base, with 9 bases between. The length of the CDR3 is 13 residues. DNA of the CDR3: TGCAGTGCTAGTGAGGACAGGAACACTGAAGCTTTCTTT. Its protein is CSASEDRNTEAFF.

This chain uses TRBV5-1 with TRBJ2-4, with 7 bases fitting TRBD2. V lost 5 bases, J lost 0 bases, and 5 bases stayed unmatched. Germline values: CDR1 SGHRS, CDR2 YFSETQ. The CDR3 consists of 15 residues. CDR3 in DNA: TGCGCCAGCAGACAGAGCGGGACAGCCAAAAACATTCAGTACTTC. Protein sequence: CASRQSGTAKNIQYF.